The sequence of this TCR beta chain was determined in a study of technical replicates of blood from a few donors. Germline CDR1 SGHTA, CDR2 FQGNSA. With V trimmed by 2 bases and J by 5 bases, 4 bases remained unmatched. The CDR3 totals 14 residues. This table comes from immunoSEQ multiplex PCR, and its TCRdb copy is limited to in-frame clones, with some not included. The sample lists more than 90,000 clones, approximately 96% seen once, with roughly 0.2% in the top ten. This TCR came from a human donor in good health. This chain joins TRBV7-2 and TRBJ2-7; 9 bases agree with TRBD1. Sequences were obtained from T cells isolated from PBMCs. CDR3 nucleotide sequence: TGTGCCAGCAGCTTATGGACAGGGGAAGACGAGCAGTACTTC. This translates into CASSLWTGEDEQYF.